Below, 18 T cell receptor beta chains from the same sample are listed, as sequenced in a study of Tregs in tolerant kidney transplant recipients (dated by TCRdb to about 2019). In the paper's terms, the time point label means: blood sample drawn before combined kidney and bone marrow transplant. The library was prepared using the immunoSEQ multiplex PCR assay. The clones in this table, taken by TCRdb from immuneACCESS, are in-frame only. Not every clone is retained; where verified, under half of the shortfall comes from an unresolved V gene, and the cause of the rest is unknown. This sample lists approximately 75,000 clones; 75% to 95% were detected once. Approximately 0.33% of the sample is held by the ten biggest clonotypes. The specimen comprised Tregs from blood, sampled before the transplant. These receptors were collected from a human donor who received a combined kidney and bone marrow transplant.

The chain employs TRBV5-4 and TRBJ2-3; weak D call: TRBD1 (6 bases). Between the trimmed V and J ends, which lost 7 bases and 1 base, there was a span of 10 bases. This CDR3 is 13 amino acids long. Germline CDR1 SGHNT, CDR2 YYREEE (reference sequence). CDR3 in DNA: TGTGCCAGCCGCAGGGGCGGCACAGATACGCAGTATTTT. This translates into CASRRGGTDTQYF.

Note on this clone: An end of the junction differs from the germline gene, which may be a read error. Other DNA sequences within the sample encode an identical CDR3. This sequence joins TRBV11-2 and TRBJ2-1; 7 bases are shared with TRBD2. This CDR3 contains 16 residues. CDR1 SGHAT and CDR2 FQNNGV come from the germline V gene. CDR3 in amino acids: CASSFGRLATYNEQFF. Written as DNA, the CDR3 is TGTGCCAGTAGCTTCGGGCGACTAGCCACCTACAATGAGCAGTTCTTC.

The gene calls are TRBV5-8 and TRBJ1-4, with no clear D. Germline CDR1 SGHTS, CDR2 YDEGEE. The V end was cut by 5 bases, the J end by 0 bases, with 11 bases between. This CDR3 is 15 amino acids long. This CDR3 reads CASSFSTATNEKLFF. The CDR3 DNA reads as TGTGCCAGCAGTTTCTCGACGGCAACTAATGAAAAACTGTTTTTT.

The V and J genes are TRBV7-3 and TRBJ2-3, with D maybe TRBD2 (7 bases). V dropped 6 bases and J dropped 5 bases, with 15 bases sitting between them. Germline CDR1 SGHTA, CDR2 FQGTGA. The CDR3 contains 14 residues. The CDR3 loop is CASRSGGGVDTQYF. For the CDR3, the DNA is TGTGCCAGCAGGTCGGGGGGCGGTGTAGATACGCAGTATTTT.

J is TRBJ1-1 and V is TRBV5-4; D is possibly TRBD1 (5 bases). V was pared by 2 bases and J by 4 bases, with 9 bases between. Per the germline V gene, CDR1 is SGHNT and CDR2 is YYREEE (reference sequence). This CDR3 spans 13 amino acids. The CDR3 nucleotides read TGTGCCAGCAGCTTATATGGGGGCACTGAAGCTTTCTTT. Translation gives CASSLYGGTEAFF.

The rearrangement links TRBV2 to TRBJ1-2; 8 nucleotides agree with TRBD1. CDR3 length equals 17 residues. Germline V gives CDR1 SNHLY, CDR2 FYNNEI. J was trimmed by 7 bases and V by 6 bases; bases with no gene match: 19. CDR3 residues: CASSPQGDRGGVGGYTF. The CDR3, as DNA: TGTGCCAGCAGCCCACAGGGAGACAGGGGCGGCGTAGGTGGCTACACCTTC.

This chain connects TRBV19 to TRBJ2-1; D tentatively fits TRBD1 or TRBD2 (5 bases each). The ends were cut back, 3 bases at V and 5 bases at J, with 17 bases in the middle. The CDR3 runs 16 residues. Germline CDR1 LNHDA, CDR2 SQIVND (reference sequence). The CDR3 loop reads CASSILQGGGHNEQFF. DNA of the CDR3: TGTGCCAGTAGTATCCTCCAGGGTGGCGGGCACAATGAGCAGTTCTTC.

As concerns this clone: At one end the junction does not follow the germline gene, possibly because of a read error. The V and J genes are TRBV5-6 and TRBJ2-4; D might be TRBD2 (7 bases). There are 15 residues in the CDR3. Germline-derived CDR1 and CDR2 are SGHDT and YYEEEE. The CDR3 sequence is CASSHGGLAKDIQYF. The CDR3 bases are TGTGCCAGCAGCCACGGGGGGCTAGCCAAAGACATTCAGTACTTC.

The V and J genes are TRBV27 and TRBJ1-2; D is perhaps TRBD1 (6 bases). The CDR3 runs 13 residues. CDR1 is MNHEY and CDR2 is SMNVEV in the germline V gene (reference sequence). V lost 0 bases and J lost 4, with 6 bases in between. In nucleotides, the CDR3 is TGTGCCAGCAGTTTATCCAGGGGCTATGGCTACACCTTC. It specifies CASSLSRGYGYTF.

V usage is TRBV11-2 and J usage is TRBJ1-1, with 7 positions matching TRBD1. With 1 base clipped from V and 6 bases from J, the junction kept 8 bases outside the gene matches. Germline lookup yields CDR1 SGHAT and CDR2 FQNNGV. The length of the CDR3 is 15 residues. CDR3 DNA sequence: TGTGCCAGCAGCTTAGCGGGAGGGGGCGTTTCTGAAGCTTTCTTT. It specifies CASSLAGGGVSEAFF.

V is TRBV5-1 and J is TRBJ1-4; tentatively, D is TRBD1 (5 bases). Germline assignment: CDR1 SGHRS and CDR2 YFSETQ. This CDR3 comprises 12 residues. Between the trimmed V and J ends, which lost 0 bases and 11 bases, there was a span of 8 bases. The CDR3 protein is CASSLEGRKLFF. For the CDR3, the DNA is TGCGCCAGCAGCTTGGAGGGGAGGAAACTGTTTTTT.

This sequence joins TRBV28 and TRBJ1-1, with TRBD1 matching over 7 bases. V trimming: 7 bases; J trimming: 1 base; junction bases outside the gene matches: 3. CDR1 MDHEN and CDR2 SYDVKM come from the germline V gene. The CDR3 runs to 13 residues. The CDR3 DNA is TGTGCCAGCAAGGGACAGCAGAACACTGAAGCTTTCTTT. It is translated as CASKGQQNTEAFF.

This rearrangement joins TRBV19 to TRBJ2-3, with TRBD2 as a possible D gene (5 bases). The CDR3 has 16 residues. Germline V gene sequence: CDR1 LNHDA, CDR2 SQIVND (reference sequence). Trimming stripped 5 bases from V and 0 bases from J, with 15 bases between. In DNA form, the CDR3 reads TGTGCCAGTAGTCCCTTCGGCGGACTGAGCACAGATACGCAGTATTTT. Its translation: CASSPFGGLSTDTQYF.

CDR3 nucleotide sequence: TGTGCCAGCAGCCCTCGGACTAGCGGGAGGGCCGGGGAGCTGTTTTTT. This gives the protein CASSPRTSGRAGELFF. V is TRBV11-3 and J is TRBJ2-2; 15 bases line up with TRBD2. CDR1 is SGHNT, CDR2 YENEEA, per germline. V was pared by 5 bases and J by 6 bases, with 4 bases of the junction left unmatched. CDR3 length equals 16 residues.

The chain uses TRBV7-8 and TRBJ1-2; D not certain. The length of the CDR3 is 15 residues. Germline V gene sequence: CDR1 SGHVS, CDR2 FQNEAQ. V dropped 0 bases and J dropped 4 bases, with 12 bases sitting between them. The CDR3 sequence is CASSLAVKGSYGYTF. For the CDR3, the DNA is TGTGCCAGCAGCTTAGCGGTGAAAGGGAGCTATGGCTACACCTTC.

As to this clone: Other DNA sequences in this sample translate to the same CDR3. This chain links TRBV18 with TRBJ2-1; 7 bases map to TRBD1. Germline V CDR1 and CDR2: KGHSH, LQKENI. Unmatched junction bases numbered 1, after V lost 3 bases and J lost 5 bases. The CDR3 consists of 13 residues. The DNA for the CDR3 is TGTGCCAGCTCACCCGGACAGGACAATGAGCAGTTCTTC. Its translation: CASSPGQDNEQFF.

V is TRBV2 and J is TRBJ1-4; D ambiguous. The CDR3 sequence is 13 residues long. V dropped 4 bases and J dropped 7 bases, with 10 bases sitting between them. CDR1 and CDR2 from the germline V gene are SNHLY and FYNNEI. The CDR3 sequence is CASSGTLPEKLFF. The DNA for the CDR3 is TGTGCCAGCAGTGGGACGCTCCCTGAAAAACTGTTTTTT.

CDR3 amino acids: CASSPRPGSEKLFF. CDR3 in DNA: TGTGCCAGCAGCCCCAGACCAGGGAGTGAAAAACTGTTTTTT. The chain combines TRBV11-2 with TRBJ1-4; perhaps TRBD1 as D (5 bases). This CDR3 is built from 14 residues. Deletions cut 5 bases from V and 7 bases from J, with 14 bases between. Germline V gene data show CDR1 as SGHAT and CDR2 as FQNNGV.